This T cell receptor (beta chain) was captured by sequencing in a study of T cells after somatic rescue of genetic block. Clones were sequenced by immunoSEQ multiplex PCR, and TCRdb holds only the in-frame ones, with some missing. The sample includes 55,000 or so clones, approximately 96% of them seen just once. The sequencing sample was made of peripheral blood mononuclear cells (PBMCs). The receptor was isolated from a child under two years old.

The CDR3 reads CASSQALAEKETQYF. As DNA, the CDR3 is TGTGCCAGCAGCCAAGCGCTAGCGGAAAAAGAGACCCAGTACTTC. The chain has TRBV4-2 and TRBJ2-5, with 7 bases identical to TRBD2. Losses at the gene ends were 1 base for V and 3 bases for J; bases not matched to a gene: 5. This CDR3 contains 15 residues. Germline CDR1 is LGHNA and CDR2 is YNFKEQ.